The next 21 T cell receptor beta chains were all read from a single sample in a study of cytomegalovirus exposure and HLA in healthy donors. It was with 60 Vbeta and 13 Jbeta primers that the PCR ran. Repertoires were generated with immunoSEQ multiplex PCR, while TCRdb's copy carries only in-frame clones and drops some. The table includes roughly 110,000 clones, around 79% detected once. Sample: PBMCs. The receptors derive from a man aged 60 to 75 in good health and CMV-seronegative.

V is TRBV6-6 and J is TRBJ2-1; tentatively, D is TRBD2 (5 bases). The CDR3 contains 14 residues. With 2 bases removed from V and 7 bases from J, the gap between germline ends came to 12 bases. Per the germline V gene, CDR1 is MNHNY and CDR2 is SVGAGI (reference sequence). The CDR3 sequence is CASSYGSLANEQFF. The CDR3 DNA reads as TGTGCCAGCAGTTACGGGAGTTTGGCGAATGAGCAGTTCTTC.

This chain uses TRBV18 with TRBJ1-6, with TRBD1 matching 7 bases. The CDR3 runs to 15 residues. Per germline, CDR1 KGHSH and CDR2 LQKENI. Trimming removed 4 bases from V and 5 bases from J; junction bases left unmatched: 5. The CDR3: CASSRRTGDNSPLHF. Here the CDR3 DNA reads TGTGCCAGCTCACGCCGGACAGGAGATAATTCACCCCTCCACTTT.

This rearrangement joins TRBV5-1 to TRBJ2-7, with 10 bases fitting TRBD1. CDR1 and CDR2 (germline): SGHRS, YFSETQ. The V gene end was trimmed by 4 bases and the J gene end by 3 bases; junction bases not matched to a gene: 4. The length of the CDR3 is 14 residues. DNA of the CDR3: TGCGCCAGCAGCCCAAGGACAGGGGGCTACGAGCAGTACTTC. It codes for CASSPRTGGYEQYF.

V is TRBV6-5 and J is TRBJ2-1; 8 bases match TRBD2. There are 15 residues in the CDR3. J was trimmed by 6 bases and V by 2 bases; bases with no gene match: 6. Germline V gene sequence: CDR1 MNHEY, CDR2 SVGAGI. The CDR3 here is CASSYAGGQANEQFF. As DNA, the CDR3 is TGTGCCAGCAGTTACGCGGGGGGCCAGGCCAATGAGCAGTTCTTC.

The chain combines TRBV2 with TRBJ1-1, with 7 bases fitting TRBD1. V dropped 7 bases and J dropped 4; count of bases not matched to a gene: 6. Germline loops: CDR1 SNHLY, CDR2 FYNNEI. The CDR3 extends over 13 amino acids. CDR3 sequence: CASKARGTTEAFF. DNA of the CDR3: TGTGCCAGCAAGGCCAGGGGGACCACTGAAGCTTTCTTT.

The chain has TRBV2 and TRBJ2-3; perhaps TRBD2 as D (5 bases). The CDR3 contains 16 residues. V lost 0 bases to trimming and J lost 4 bases, with 14 bases between them. CDR1 is SNHLY and CDR2 is FYNNEI in the germline V gene. The CDR3 DNA reads as TGTGCCAGCAGTGAAGCGCTAACTAGTCAGTCAGATACGCAGTATTTT. It encodes CASSEALTSQSDTQYF.

This chain joins TRBV5-4 and TRBJ1-2; TRBD1 aligns across 9 bases. Per the germline V gene, CDR1 is SGHNT and CDR2 is YYREEE (reference sequence). V lost 5 bases to trimming and J lost 4 bases; unmatched junction nucleotides: 6. The CDR3 runs to 14 residues. The CDR3 loop is CASRKDRGRYGYTF. CDR3 coding DNA: TGTGCCAGCAGGAAGGACAGGGGTCGCTATGGCTACACCTTC. Full variable domain (remainder filled in from reference TRBV5-4 and TRBJ1-2): ETGVTQSPTHLIKTRGQQVTLRCSSQSGHNTVSWYQQALGQGPQFIFQYYREEENGRGNFPPRFSGLQFPNYSSELNVNALELDDSALYLCASRKDRGRYGYTFGSGTRLTVV.

The CDR3 region is CASSWGGSRDQETQYF. The CDR3 DNA reads TGTGCCAGCAGCTGGGGGGGGTCAAGGGACCAAGAGACCCAGTACTTC. The chain links TRBV5-8 to TRBJ2-5; 7 bases are a match to TRBD2. Germline lookup yields CDR1 SGHTS and CDR2 YDEGEE. The length of the CDR3 is 16 residues. J lost 0 bases, V lost 3 bases, and 8 bases had no gene match.

This clone was seen only once. V and J are TRBV7-9 and TRBJ1-1; TRBD1 matches 10 bases. Germline loops: CDR1 SEHNR, CDR2 FQNEAQ (reference sequence). V dropped 4 bases and J dropped 6; count of bases not matched to a gene: 5. There are 14 residues in the CDR3. For the CDR3, the DNA is TGTGCCAGCAGCTCCGGACAGGGGGAGGCTGAAGCTTTCTTT. It is translated as CASSSGQGEAEAFF. Full variable domain (rest looked up from reference TRBV7-9 and TRBJ1-1): DTGVSQNPRHKITKRGQNVTFRCDPISEHNRLYWYRQTLGQGPEFLTYFQNEAQLEKSRLLSDRFSAERPKGSFSTLEIQRTEQGDSAMYLCASSSGQGEAEAFFGQGTRLTVV.

The chain recombines TRBV11-3 with TRBJ2-7, with D tentatively TRBD1 (5 bases). This CDR3 region has 13 residues. The V and J ends lost 2 bases and 6 bases respectively, with 11 bases between them. Looked up from germline, CDR1 is SGHNT and CDR2 is YENEEA. CDR3 DNA sequence: TGTGCCAGCAGCTTACAAGGGGTTCCCGAGCAGTACTTC. Its translation: CASSLQGVPEQYF.

The chain combines TRBV5-4 with TRBJ2-1; the D gene is possibly TRBD1 (6 bases). Germline CDR1 reads SGHNT; CDR2 reads YYREEE (reference sequence). The CDR3 has 14 amino acids. The V end was cut by 3 bases, the J end by 5 bases, with 12 bases between. CDR3 nucleotide sequence: TGTGCCAGCAGCTCTGACAGGCGTAACAATGAGCAGTTCTTC. Protein product: CASSSDRRNNEQFF.

The chain uses TRBV7-6 and TRBJ2-3; the D gene is possibly TRBD2 (5 bases). The CDR3 sequence is 14 residues long. Germline V gives CDR1 SGHVS, CDR2 FNYEAQ. Trimming cost V 2 bases and J 5 bases, with 11 bases left between them. The CDR3 sequence is CASSLRTGVDTQYF. CDR3 DNA sequence: TGTGCCAGCAGCTTAAGAACCGGGGTAGATACGCAGTATTTT.

Here the CDR3 reads CASSDNKGGTEAFF. The CDR3 DNA sequence: TGTGCCAGCTCGGACAACAAGGGAGGAACTGAAGCTTTCTTT. This rearrangement joins TRBV18 to TRBJ1-1; TRBD1 might be the D (5 bases). V dropped 6 bases and J dropped 5 bases, with 16 bases sitting between them. The length of the CDR3 is 14 residues. Germline CDR1 KGHSH, CDR2 LQKENI.

The chain carries TRBV7-2 and TRBJ1-6; 9 bases map to TRBD1. In germline, CDR1 is SGHTA, CDR2 FQGNSA. The length of the CDR3 is 15 residues. The junction had 6 bases not matched to a gene; V was cut back by 5 bases and J by 7 bases. In nucleotides, the CDR3 is TGTGCCAGCAGCCAGGGGGACAGGGTGAATTCACCCCTCCACTTT. Translated, it gives CASSQGDRVNSPLHF.

The V and J genes are TRBV6-5 and TRBJ1-1, with a weak D call TRBD1 (6 bases). The CDR3 sequence is 15 residues long. V lost 8 bases, J lost 0 bases, and 16 bases lay in between. Germline assignment: CDR1 MNHEY and CDR2 SVGAGI. CDR3 residues: CASHPRDTLNTEAFF. For the CDR3, the DNA is TGTGCCAGCCACCCCCGGGACACCCTGAACACTGAAGCTTTCTTT.

The V call is TRBV5-1, the J call TRBJ2-2, with 8 bases aligning to TRBD1. V dropped 0 bases and J dropped 1; count of bases not matched to a gene: 11. This CDR3 contains 19 residues. CDR1 and CDR2 (germline): SGHRS, YFSETQ. CDR3 in amino acids: CASSLARTGRPQNTGELFF. The DNA for the CDR3 is TGCGCCAGCAGCTTGGCCAGGACAGGGCGTCCTCAGAACACCGGGGAGCTGTTTTTT.

This clone was recorded once. The gene calls are TRBV7-8 and TRBJ1-1; TRBD1 matches 10 bases. The V segment lost 4 bases and the J segment 3 bases; nucleotides outside the gene matches: 8. CDR1 is SGHVS and CDR2 is FQNEAQ in the germline V gene. This CDR3 region has 16 residues. CDR3: CASSYDRGRGYTEAFF. The CDR3 DNA sequence: TGTGCCAGCAGCTATGACAGGGGGCGCGGGTACACTGAAGCTTTCTTT.

The chain couples TRBV11-3 to TRBJ2-1; 8 bases fit TRBD2. Trimming took 5 bases from V and 10 from J; bases not matched to a gene: 10. Germline V gene data show CDR1 as SGHNT and CDR2 as YENEEA. The CDR3 totals 14 residues. The CDR3: CASSPRGLGREQFF. CDR3 bases: TGTGCCAGCAGCCCTAGGGGACTAGGCCGGGAGCAGTTCTTC.

This clone was observed once. The genes are TRBV9 and TRBJ1-2, with TRBD1 matching 10 bases. The CDR3 extends over 14 amino acids. V was clipped by 3 bases and J by 5 bases; unmatched bases: 4. Germline CDR1 is SGDLS and CDR2 is YYNGEE. The CDR3 region is CASSETGGGYGYTF. For the CDR3, the DNA is TGTGCCAGCAGCGAGACAGGGGGCGGGTATGGCTACACCTTC. Based on the CDR3 plus reference TRBV9 and TRBJ1-2, the full variable domain is DSGVTQTPKHLITATGQRVTLRCSPRSGDLSVYWYQQSLDQGLQFLIQYYNGEERAKGNILERFSAQQFPDLHSELNLSSLELGDSALYFCASSETGGGYGYTFGSGTRLTVV.

V is TRBV19 and J is TRBJ1-4, with 7 nucleotides matching TRBD1. This CDR3 region has 17 residues. After removal of 3 bases from V and 0 bases from J, the junction contained 7 bases not matched to a gene. The germline gives CDR1 LNHDA, CDR2 SQIVND (reference sequence). CDR3 DNA: TGTGCCAGTAGTATTAGAGGGGGCTTCGCAACTAATGAAAAACTGTTTTTT. Encoded protein: CASSIRGGFATNEKLFF.

This chain links TRBV27 with TRBJ1-1; tentative D call: TRBD1 (6 bases). CDR1 MNHEY and CDR2 SMNVEV come from the germline V gene (reference sequence). The CDR3 spans 17 residues. V shed 6 bases and J shed 0 bases, with 20 bases lying between them. CDR3 coding DNA: TGTGCCAGCAGCTCCCTCGGGAGGGGGGGCGTGAACACTGAAGCTTTCTTT. Translation: CASSSLGRGGVNTEAFF.